This T cell receptor (beta chain) was captured by sequencing in a study of T cells in Graves' hyperthyroidism and ophthalmopathy (dated by TCRdb to about 2019). General notes on the study: Peripheral blood was collected at initial diagnosis, before any treatment. TCR V-J signatures able to tell the groups apart were searched for in a discovery cohort of some 97 patients, of whom over 40 had Graves' ophthalmopathy and roughly 57 had stable Graves' hyperthyroidism. An independent validation cohort of 18 to 20 hyperthyroidism patients and 17 patients who later progressed to ophthalmopathy tested prospective prediction of ophthalmopathy. For training and testing, the 110 or so patients in the discovery cohort were randomly divided in a 7:3 ratio. In roughly six Graves' hyperthyroidism patients, the study also compared T-cell repertoires from thyroid tissue with T-cell repertoires from blood. After sampling, hyperthyroidism patients received methimazole starting at 30 mg daily, and ophthalmopathy patients received high-dose intravenous methylprednisolone. According to the paper, TCR Vbeta CDR3 sequencing was carried out on 135 peripheral blood samples, which came from approximately 41 ophthalmopathy, approximately 78 hyperthyroidism and about 17 progressor patients. Broad study findings and their caveats: Most expanded thyroid clonotypes (frequency above 0.001) were also found in blood, which suggests that blood repertoires may mirror thyroid immune responses. Sample size was not statistically predetermined, and investigators were not blinded to group allocation. A model built on a 13 V-J signature distinguished ophthalmopathy from stable hyperthyroidism, reaching 85% to 90% sensitivity and around 81% specificity in cross-validation and 80%/75% in testing. In validation, the model predicted progression to ophthalmopathy a median of roughly 6.2 months before onset, with over 55% sensitivity and about 72% specificity.

There are many counts of this clonotype. Which antigen it targets is not known. The sample holds no much larger clone one base away, and base qualities are not on file. The CDR3 has 14 amino acids, counting the end cysteine and phenylalanine. CDR3 DNA is the only sequence kept; it has 42 bases, read in frame from the first base. Deletion took 6 bases off V and 7 bases off J, with a span of 18 bases between the germline ends. Amplification of TCR beta CDR3 regions was carried out from RNA transcripts. For the first round of RT-PCR on the TCR CDR3, the HTBI primer set was used together with the Qiagen OneStep RT-PCR kit. The libraries were constructed in a second round of multiplex PCR and then size-selected and purified. The libraries were sequenced on an Illumina HiSeq2000 using paired-end 100 bp reads. Concerning the study's data processing: Raw data were processed with SOAPnuke, discarding reads with adapters, uncalled bases, mean Phred below 15, or no exact constant-primer or identifier match. COPE v1.2.5 was used to merge the high-quality paired reads, and each unique nucleotide sequence was defined as a clonotype. MiTCR v1.1 was used to align clonotypes to the IMGT TRBV, TRBD and TRBJ reference segments. The analysis was restricted to V-J combinations with a frequency above 0.0001, which together covered roughly 99% of the repertoires. A TCS score was defined as the ratio of F50 (clonal expansion) to E x V (chaos), with BLOSUM62-based TCRdist applied between CDR3 peptides within each V-J. Welch's t-statistics and random forest reduced fewer than 550 V-J features to 13, which were used in a naive Bayes classifier (R e1071). Thyroid-blood repertoire similarity was quantified with the Morisita-Horn index. TCRdb trimmed the raw reads at Q25, called clones with MiXCR and kept productive beta chains. Each CDR3 protein appears once, grouped with its most common genes and DNA. The V and J calls reflect TCRdb's pipeline rather than the authors' work. In all, the sample holds about 50,000 distinct CDR3 sequences, and about 49% of those were seen once. Of the sample, over 10% falls within the top ten clones.

In the ophthalmopathy patients, disease was moderately to severely active, with a Clinical Activity Score of 3 or more, a NOSPECS grade of 4 or more, and a duration of less than 3 months. Patients with uncontrolled infections, other autoimmune diseases, pregnancy or lactation were excluded. Diagnoses were established on the basis of clinical symptoms, serum thyroxine and TRAb, thyroid ultrasound, and orbital computed tomography. PBMCs were isolated from about 10 ml of fresh peripheral blood by Ficoll-Paque density gradient centrifugation. Trizol reagent was used to extract total RNA, and RNA quality was then checked on an Agilent 2100 Bioanalyzer.

The chain uses TRBV12-3 or TRBV12-4 and TRBJ1-1; no D segment can be confidently identified. This receptor was identified in a woman aged 25-40 years with Graves' ophthalmopathy. Specimen: blood. The nucleotide sequence is TGTGCCAGCAGCCTCTCGTCGGGGTTTGGTGAAGCTTTCTTT. This gives the protein CASSLSSGFGEAFF.